The rows below give T cell receptor beta chains drawn from one sample of a study of beta chain features in type 1 diabetes. Generated by immunoSEQ multiplex PCR, the TCRdb table keeps only in-frame clones and is missing some. This sample has approximately 15,000 clones, with around two thirds found just once. Sequenced material: Tregs from blood. The receptors derive from a man aged 25-45 years with type 1 diabetes. CDR3s include the opening cysteine and the closing phenylalanine or tryptophan. D genes are given only for firm matches. A row's size may be missing; if present it is once, few, many or a size class.

TRBJ2-1 | - | TRBV2 | TRBD2 | TGTGCCAGCAGTGAAGTGGATAGCGGGAGCGTGTTCTTC | CASSEVDSGSVFF
TRBJ2-1 | - | TRBV7-2 | - | TGTGCCAGCAGCTCAGGAACTTTCAATGAGCAGTTCTTC | CASSSGTFNEQFF
TRBJ2-2 | - | TRBV2 | TRBD1 | TGTGCCAGCAGGGGACAGGTTGGATCCGGGGAGCTGTTTTTT | CASRGQVGSGELFF
TRBJ1-2 | - | TRBV25-1 | TRBD1 | TGTGCCAGCAGTGGGACAGGGGGCGGAGGCTATGGCTACACCTTC | CASSGTGGGGYGYTF
TRBJ2-7 | few | TRBV7-9 | TRBD2 | TGTGCCAGCAGTTCCGGGACTAGGGACGAGCAGTACTTC | CASSSGTRDEQYF
TRBJ2-7 | - | TRBV10-3 | - | TGTGCCATCAGTGAGTCCCGGGACTACGAGCAGTACTTC | CAISESRDYEQYF
TRBJ1-2 | - | TRBV7-2 | TRBD1 | TGTGCCAGCAGCCGGGACAGGGGGATCGATGGCTACACCTTC | CASSRDRGIDGYTF
TRBJ1-2 | - | TRBV2 | TRBD1 | TGTGCCAGCAGTCCGGGACAGGGCGGCTACACCTTC | CASSPGQGGYTF
TRBJ2-7 | - | TRBV5-1 | - | TGCGCCAGCAGCCCGGACAGCTCCTACGAGCAGTACTTC | CASSPDSSYEQYF
TRBJ2-7 | - | TRBV30 | - | TGTGCCTGGGGCCAACCCTGGGACACCTCCTACGAGCAGTACTTC | CAWGQPWDTSYEQYF
TRBJ1-5 | - | TRBV21-1 | - | TGTGCCAGCACTGGGACAGGTAATAGCAATCAGCCCCAGCATTTT | CASTGTGNSNQPQHF
TRBJ1-6 | - | TRBV2 | TRBD1 | TGTGCCAGCAGCGGACAGGGAGGTTCACCCCTCCACTTT | CASSGQGGSPLHF
TRBJ2-5 | - | TRBV11-1 | TRBD2 | TGTGCCAGCAGCCCGGGACTAGCGCAGGGTATGGAGACCCAGTACTTC | CASSPGLAQGMETQYF
TRBJ1-1 | few | TRBV29-1 | TRBD1 | TGCAGCGTTGGGACAGGGGGCGCTTTCTTT | CSVGTGGAFF
TRBJ2-1 | few | TRBV19 | TRBD2 | TGTGCCAGTAGTATGGGGACTAGCGGCTACAATGAGCAGTTCTTC | CASSMGTSGYNEQFF
TRBJ1-2 | - | TRBV27 | - | TGTGCCAGCAGCGACCAGGGGCCGCTTTATGGCTACACCTTC | CASSDQGPLYGYTF
TRBJ2-7 | once | TRBV5-1 | TRBD2 | TGCGCCAGCAGCCCGCGGACTAGCGAGTTGGGGGAGCAGTACTTC | CASSPRTSELGEQYF
TRBJ1-5 | - | TRBV11-2 | TRBD1 | TGTGCCAGCAGCTTCATCCTCAGGGGGCGCGGCAATCAGCCCCAGCATTTT | CASSFILRGRGNQPQHF
TRBJ2-2 | - | TRBV5-4 | - | TGTGCCAGCAGCTTGGGCGGACTACTGACCGGGGAGCTGTTTTTT | CASSLGGLLTGELFF
TRBJ2-2 | few | TRBV6-5 | - | TGTGCCAGCGTAGGTTGGGCCAACACCGGGGAGCTGTTTTTT | CASVGWANTGELFF
TRBJ1-5 | - | TRBV19 | - | TGTGCCAGTGGGGAGGGGGATCAGCCCCAGCATTTT | CASGEGDQPQHF
TRBJ2-1 | - | TRBV11-2 | TRBD2 | TGTGCCAGCACCACGGGGGGGTCCTCCTACAATGAGCAGTTCTTC | CASTTGGSSYNEQFF
TRBJ1-1 | - | TRBV2 | TRBD1 | TGTGCCAGCGCGAGGACAGGGGCTATGAACACTGAAGCTTTCTTT | CASARTGAMNTEAFF
TRBJ2-2 | - | TRBV5-1 | - | TGCGCCAGCAGTTCCCAGGGTGAGGCCGGGGAGCTGTTTTTT | CASSSQGEAGELFF
TRBJ2-2 | - | TRBV5-1 | - | TGCGCCAGCAGCTTCTCTCGGAGAGACACCGGGGAGCTGTTTTTT | CASSFSRRDTGELFF
TRBJ1-4 | - | TRBV6-5 | - | TGTGCCAGCGGGGGCGGGGGACCAGGCGAAAAACTGTTTTTT | CASGGGGPGEKLFF
TRBJ1-1 | - | TRBV27 | TRBD1 | TGTGCCAGCAGCCGGGGACAGGGGGTAACGAAGACTGAAGCTTTCTTT | CASSRGQGVTKTEAFF
TRBJ2-3 | - | TRBV7-9 | TRBD2 | TGTGCCAGCAGCTTCAGCGGGAGGACAGATACGCAGTATTTT | CASSFSGRTDTQYF
TRBJ2-3 | - | TRBV6-5 | TRBD2 | TGTGCCAGCAGTTACGTGCCTAGCGGTAGGGATACGCAGTATTTT | CASSYVPSGRDTQYF
TRBJ2-1 | - | TRBV7-9 | - | TGTGCCAGCAGCTTAGAGCAGCGGTACAATGAGCAGTTCTTC | CASSLEQRYNEQFF
TRBJ2-1 | - | TRBV28 | TRBD2 | TGTGCCAGCAGTTCCACTAGCGGGGGGCCCTACAATGAGCAGTTCTTC | CASSSTSGGPYNEQFF
TRBJ2-2 | - | TRBV2 | TRBD2 | TGTGCCAGCACCTGGAAAGCAGCGGGGGGCACCGGGGAGCTGTTTTTT | CASTWKAAGGTGELFF
TRBJ2-2 | - | TRBV10-3 | TRBD1 | TGTGCCGGACAGGGCACCGGGGAGCTGTTTTTT | CAGQGTGELFF
TRBJ2-1 | - | TRBV5-1 | - | TGCGCCAGCAGCTTCGGCGGGAACTTTAGGAATGAGCAGTTCTTC | CASSFGGNFRNEQFF
TRBJ2-1 | few | TRBV6-5 | TRBD1 | TGTGCCAGCAGTTCCAGACAGGGGGAGCAGTTCTTC | CASSSRQGEQFF
TRBJ1-1 | - | TRBV5-4 | TRBD1 | TGTGCCAGCAGCCTCCGGACAGGGAACACTGAAGCTTTCTTT | CASSLRTGNTEAFF
TRBJ2-5 | - | TRBV19 | - | TGTGCCAGTAGCCGGCAAGAGACCCAGTACTTC | CASSRQETQYF
TRBJ1-6 | once | TRBV23-1 | TRBD1 | TGCGCCAGCAGTCCCTACAGGGGAGATAATTCACCCCTCCACTTT | CASSPYRGDNSPLHF
TRBJ1-1 | once | TRBV7-2 | - | TGTGCCAGCAGCTTAGCGGGCAGAAACACTGAAGCTTTCTTT | CASSLAGRNTEAFF
TRBJ1-6 | once | TRBV11-2 | - | TGTGCCAGCAGCCCCGGGGCCTATAATTCACCCCTCCACTTT | CASSPGAYNSPLHF
TRBJ1-2 | - | TRBV6-1 | - | TGTGCCAGCACCCCAGGCATCAACTATGGCTACACCTTC | CASTPGINYGYTF
TRBJ2-5 | once | TRBV6-5 | - | TGTGCCAGCAGTGGAGGGTACGGACAAGAGACCCAGTACTTC | CASSGGYGQETQYF